This is a list of T cell receptor beta chains from one sample in a study of T cells in localized non-small cell lung cancer. Only in-frame clones appear in the TCRdb table, and some are missing; sequencing was by immunoSEQ multiplex PCR. Among under 150,000 clones listed, 80% to 90% were seen once. The sample consisted of peripheral blood, taken before any cancer treatment. These receptors originate from a female donor of 60 years or more with stage I lung adenocarcinoma. Both conserved end residues are part of each CDR3. The order of the fields is CDR3 DNA, CDR3 protein, clone size, D gene, J gene, V gene. The D gene is left open where the match is weak. Part of the rows lack a size; the others show once, few, many or a class for expanded clones.

cdr3_nt: TGCGCCAGCAGCTTGCAACACCAAGATACGCAGTATTTT; cdr3_aa: CASSLQHQDTQYF; clone_size: NA; d_call: NA; j_call: TRBJ2-3; v_call: TRBV5-1
cdr3_nt: TGCGCCAGCCGTCCTTTTCAGCCCCAGCATTTT; cdr3_aa: CASRPFQPQHF; clone_size: NA; d_call: NA; j_call: TRBJ1-5; v_call: TRBV23-1
cdr3_nt: TGTGCCAGTAGTGCGCCTGGGACAGCCTACGAGCAGTACTTC; cdr3_aa: CASSAPGTAYEQYF; clone_size: NA; d_call: TRBD1; j_call: TRBJ2-7; v_call: TRBV19
cdr3_nt: TGTGCCAGTAGTATAGAAGGTGATACGCAGTATTTT; cdr3_aa: CASSIEGDTQYF; clone_size: NA; d_call: NA; j_call: TRBJ2-3; v_call: TRBV19
cdr3_nt: TGCGCCAGCAGCCAGCTTTACAGGGGCCTGGAGACCCAGTACTTC; cdr3_aa: CASSQLYRGLETQYF; clone_size: NA; d_call: TRBD1; j_call: TRBJ2-5; v_call: TRBV5-1
cdr3_nt: TGTGCCAGCAGCGTAGGGACAGGGGGTTTGAGGGGCACCGGGGAGCTGTTTTTT; cdr3_aa: CASSVGTGGLRGTGELFF; clone_size: NA; d_call: TRBD1; j_call: TRBJ2-2; v_call: TRBV9
cdr3_nt: TGTGCCAGCAGCTTGGCTGGGGTTAACTATGGCTACACCTTC; cdr3_aa: CASSLAGVNYGYTF; clone_size: NA; d_call: NA; j_call: TRBJ1-2; v_call: TRBV5-4
cdr3_nt: TGTGCCAGCAGCTCCATTTGGACTAGCGGGATAAGCGAGCAGTACTTC; cdr3_aa: CASSSIWTSGISEQYF; clone_size: once; d_call: TRBD2; j_call: TRBJ2-7; v_call: TRBV7-3
cdr3_nt: TGTGCCAGCAGTTACCCTTCGGGGGCGCGGAGCACTGAAGCTTTCTTT; cdr3_aa: CASSYPSGARSTEAFF; clone_size: NA; d_call: NA; j_call: TRBJ1-1; v_call: TRBV6-6
cdr3_nt: TGTGCCAGCAGCTTAGCTGCCGGGACTAGCGGGTTCTCCTACGAGCAGTACTTC; cdr3_aa: CASSLAAGTSGFSYEQYF; clone_size: NA; d_call: TRBD2; j_call: TRBJ2-7; v_call: TRBV7-2
cdr3_nt: TGTGCCAGCAGAGGGGGGAACAGGGGCAATCAGCCCCAGCATTTT; cdr3_aa: CASRGGNRGNQPQHF; clone_size: NA; d_call: NA; j_call: TRBJ1-5; v_call: TRBV2
cdr3_nt: TGTGCCAGCTCACCAGGGGGAAGTTACGTTCAGTACTTC; cdr3_aa: CASSPGGSYVQYF; clone_size: once; d_call: NA; j_call: TRBJ2-4; v_call: TRBV18
cdr3_nt: TGTGCCAGCAGGTATAGCGGGAGTTCCCACGAGCAGTACTTC; cdr3_aa: CASRYSGSSHEQYF; clone_size: NA; d_call: TRBD2; j_call: TRBJ2-7; v_call: TRBV2
cdr3_nt: TGTGCCAGCAGCGTAGGAGTACTTGACACTGAAGCTTTCTTT; cdr3_aa: CASSVGVLDTEAFF; clone_size: few; d_call: NA; j_call: TRBJ1-1; v_call: TRBV9
cdr3_nt: TGTGCCAGCAGTTTACTCGGGGGGGGCAGAAGCAATCAGCCCCAGCATTTT; cdr3_aa: CASSLLGGGRSNQPQHF; clone_size: NA; d_call: NA; j_call: TRBJ1-5; v_call: TRBV28
cdr3_nt: TGTGCCAGCAGCCAGACAGGGCTTTTGGACACTGAAGCTTTCTTT; cdr3_aa: CASSQTGLLDTEAFF; clone_size: NA; d_call: TRBD1; j_call: TRBJ1-1; v_call: TRBV6-6
cdr3_nt: TGTGCCAGCAGTGCAAGACTAGGGTCCTACGAGCAGTACTTC; cdr3_aa: CASSARLGSYEQYF; clone_size: few; d_call: NA; j_call: TRBJ2-7; v_call: TRBV6-4
cdr3_nt: TGCAGTGGAACGATTGAGACCCAGTACTTC; cdr3_aa: CSGTIETQYF; clone_size: NA; d_call: NA; j_call: TRBJ2-5; v_call: TRBV20-1
cdr3_nt: TGCAGCGTTGACTCTAGGGGCACAGATACGCAGTATTTT; cdr3_aa: CSVDSRGTDTQYF; clone_size: NA; d_call: NA; j_call: TRBJ2-3; v_call: TRBV29-1
cdr3_nt: TGTGCCAGCAGTTTCCCACAGGGGACGGGCAATCAGCCCCAGCATTTT; cdr3_aa: CASSFPQGTGNQPQHF; clone_size: NA; d_call: TRBD1; j_call: TRBJ1-5; v_call: TRBV28
cdr3_nt: TGTGCCAGCAGGACCCGGGACAGGGGATGGGGGACCCAGTACTTC; cdr3_aa: CASRTRDRGWGTQYF; clone_size: NA; d_call: TRBD1; j_call: TRBJ2-5; v_call: TRBV27
cdr3_nt: TGCAGCGTCGCCCCCCGGGGGGGCGATGTTGGGACCCAGTACTTC; cdr3_aa: CSVAPRGGDVGTQYF; clone_size: NA; d_call: TRBD2; j_call: TRBJ2-5; v_call: TRBV29-1
cdr3_nt: TGCAGCGTTGCCCATAGTGGCGGGATGTACGAGCAGTACTTC; cdr3_aa: CSVAHSGGMYEQYF; clone_size: NA; d_call: NA; j_call: TRBJ2-7; v_call: TRBV29-1
cdr3_nt: TGTGCCAGCAGAGCGGGACTAGCGGGATCCTACGAGCAGTACTTC; cdr3_aa: CASRAGLAGSYEQYF; clone_size: NA; d_call: TRBD2; j_call: TRBJ2-7; v_call: TRBV6-1
cdr3_nt: TGTGCCAGCAGGTCAGGGTCCGGCTACACCTTC; cdr3_aa: CASRSGSGYTF; clone_size: NA; d_call: NA; j_call: TRBJ1-2; v_call: TRBV6-6
cdr3_nt: TGTGCCAGCAGCGTAGGTGGGGGGGGCACAGATACGCAGTATTTT; cdr3_aa: CASSVGGGGTDTQYF; clone_size: NA; d_call: TRBD2; j_call: TRBJ2-3; v_call: TRBV9
cdr3_nt: TGTGCCAGCAGCTTGGGACAGCTAGGACAGCCCCAGCATTTT; cdr3_aa: CASSLGQLGQPQHF; clone_size: NA; d_call: TRBD1; j_call: TRBJ1-5; v_call: TRBV7-2
cdr3_nt: TGTGCCAGCAGTGTCAGGGAACTGAACACTGAAGCTTTCTTT; cdr3_aa: CASSVRELNTEAFF; clone_size: NA; d_call: NA; j_call: TRBJ1-1; v_call: TRBV2
cdr3_nt: TGTGCCAGCAGCGTAGCCGGAGACGTTTACAATGAGCAGTTCTTC; cdr3_aa: CASSVAGDVYNEQFF; clone_size: NA; d_call: NA; j_call: TRBJ2-1; v_call: TRBV9
cdr3_nt: TGTGCCAGTCGCAGGGGGGCCTCCTACGAGCAGTACTTC; cdr3_aa: CASRRGASYEQYF; clone_size: NA; d_call: NA; j_call: TRBJ2-7; v_call: TRBV19
cdr3_nt: TGTGCCAGCAGCTTAGGACGGAACTCTGGAAACACCATATATTTT; cdr3_aa: CASSLGRNSGNTIYF; clone_size: NA; d_call: NA; j_call: TRBJ1-3; v_call: TRBV7-9
cdr3_nt: TGCGCCAGCAGCTTGCGGGGCCTAGACGGAGAGACCCAGTACTTC; cdr3_aa: CASSLRGLDGETQYF; clone_size: once; d_call: NA; j_call: TRBJ2-5; v_call: TRBV5-1
cdr3_nt: TGTGCCTGGAGTGTAGGTGGCAGGGGGAACACTGAAGCTTTCTTT; cdr3_aa: CAWSVGGRGNTEAFF; clone_size: NA; d_call: NA; j_call: TRBJ1-1; v_call: TRBV30
cdr3_nt: TGTGCCAGCAGAGGACAGGGACTCTCTGGAAACACCATATATTTT; cdr3_aa: CASRGQGLSGNTIYF; clone_size: NA; d_call: TRBD1; j_call: TRBJ1-3; v_call: TRBV6-1
cdr3_nt: TGTGCCAGCAGTGGTCTAACCCCTGAAGCTTTCTTT; cdr3_aa: CASSGLTPEAFF; clone_size: NA; d_call: NA; j_call: TRBJ1-1; v_call: TRBV2
cdr3_nt: TGTGCCAGCAGCCCAACCGGGACAGGGGGTGAGCAGTTCTTC; cdr3_aa: CASSPTGTGGEQFF; clone_size: NA; d_call: TRBD1; j_call: TRBJ2-1; v_call: TRBV7-3
cdr3_nt: TGTGCCAGTTCAGACAGGGGGAACACTGAAGCTTTCTTT; cdr3_aa: CASSDRGNTEAFF; clone_size: NA; d_call: TRBD1; j_call: TRBJ1-1; v_call: TRBV19
cdr3_nt: TGTGCCAGCAGTCCGTATTGGGGGAGCCGAACCACCGGGGAGCTGTTTTTT; cdr3_aa: CASSPYWGSRTTGELFF; clone_size: NA; d_call: NA; j_call: TRBJ2-2; v_call: TRBV28
cdr3_nt: TGTGCCGCAGCAACAAACAATGAGCAGTTCTTC; cdr3_aa: CAAATNNEQFF; clone_size: NA; d_call: NA; j_call: TRBJ2-1; v_call: TRBV10-3
cdr3_nt: TGCGCCAGCAGGGGACAGGGTTCGGGCGAGCAGTACTTC; cdr3_aa: CASRGQGSGEQYF; clone_size: NA; d_call: TRBD1; j_call: TRBJ2-7; v_call: TRBV5-1
cdr3_nt: TGTGCCAGCAGACCTAACCGAGCGAATGAAAAACTGTTTTTT; cdr3_aa: CASRPNRANEKLFF; clone_size: NA; d_call: NA; j_call: TRBJ1-4; v_call: TRBV6-6
cdr3_nt: TGTGCCATCAGTGAGAAGACCAATCAGCCCCAGCATTTT; cdr3_aa: CAISEKTNQPQHF; clone_size: NA; d_call: NA; j_call: TRBJ1-5; v_call: TRBV10-3
cdr3_nt: TGTGCCAGCAGTGGACCGGGAAACTACGAGCAGTACTTC; cdr3_aa: CASSGPGNYEQYF; clone_size: NA; d_call: NA; j_call: TRBJ2-7; v_call: TRBV2
cdr3_nt: TGTGCCAGCAGCTTGGATGGGGGCCGTGGCGAAAAACTGTTTTTT; cdr3_aa: CASSLDGGRGEKLFF; clone_size: NA; d_call: NA; j_call: TRBJ1-4; v_call: TRBV5-6
cdr3_nt: TGTGCCAGCAGAGGACCAGGGACCGATACGCAGTATTTT; cdr3_aa: CASRGPGTDTQYF; clone_size: once; d_call: NA; j_call: TRBJ2-3; v_call: TRBV6-5
cdr3_nt: TGTGCCAGCAGCTTTTCGAAAGGGGTTCAGACTGAAGCTTTCTTT; cdr3_aa: CASSFSKGVQTEAFF; clone_size: NA; d_call: NA; j_call: TRBJ1-1; v_call: TRBV7-9
cdr3_nt: TGTGCCAGCCGCCAGGGGACCTACGAGCAGTACTTC; cdr3_aa: CASRQGTYEQYF; clone_size: once; d_call: NA; j_call: TRBJ2-7; v_call: TRBV28
cdr3_nt: TGTGCCAGCAGCCGGGACAGGGGTACGCAGCCCCAGCATTTT; cdr3_aa: CASSRDRGTQPQHF; clone_size: few; d_call: TRBD1; j_call: TRBJ1-5; v_call: TRBV7-6
cdr3_nt: TGTGCCAGCAGCGAGCAGCTATCGGCGGGAGTGGGAGAGACCCAGTACTTC; cdr3_aa: CASSEQLSAGVGETQYF; clone_size: NA; d_call: TRBD2; j_call: TRBJ2-5; v_call: TRBV9
cdr3_nt: TGTGCCAGCAGCTTAATGGCTGGAGGCAATCAGCCCCAGCATTTT; cdr3_aa: CASSLMAGGNQPQHF; clone_size: NA; d_call: NA; j_call: TRBJ1-5; v_call: TRBV7-2
cdr3_nt: TGCAGCGTTTTAGGGATGGTGAACACTGAAGCTTTCTTT; cdr3_aa: CSVLGMVNTEAFF; clone_size: NA; d_call: NA; j_call: TRBJ1-1; v_call: TRBV29-1
cdr3_nt: TGTGCCAGCAGCCCAATCCTGAGACAGGGGCTACACGAGCAGTACTTC; cdr3_aa: CASSPILRQGLHEQYF; clone_size: NA; d_call: TRBD1; j_call: TRBJ2-7; v_call: TRBV27
cdr3_nt: TGTGCCAGCAGCCCTGGGACTAGCGGTGAGCAGTACTTC; cdr3_aa: CASSPGTSGEQYF; clone_size: NA; d_call: TRBD2; j_call: TRBJ2-7; v_call: TRBV7-9
cdr3_nt: TGTGCCAGCAGCCCCGTCGGGGGGAGGACTGAAGCTTTCTTT; cdr3_aa: CASSPVGGRTEAFF; clone_size: NA; d_call: NA; j_call: TRBJ1-1; v_call: TRBV6-5
cdr3_nt: TGTGCCAGCAGACCCCCCGGAGTTCTGCCAGGGCAGCCCCAGCATTTT; cdr3_aa: CASRPPGVLPGQPQHF; clone_size: few; d_call: NA; j_call: TRBJ1-5; v_call: TRBV27
cdr3_nt: TGTGCCAGCAGCGAGCGGGTTGACAATGAGCAGTTCTTC; cdr3_aa: CASSERVDNEQFF; clone_size: NA; d_call: NA; j_call: TRBJ2-1; v_call: TRBV5-4
cdr3_nt: TGTGCCAGCAGCTTAGAGACTAGAGCGGGGGAGGAGCTGTTTTTT; cdr3_aa: CASSLETRAGEELFF; clone_size: NA; d_call: TRBD2; j_call: TRBJ2-2; v_call: TRBV5-4
cdr3_nt: TGTGCCAGCAGCTTAGAAAACACCGGGGAGCTGTTTTTT; cdr3_aa: CASSLENTGELFF; clone_size: NA; d_call: NA; j_call: TRBJ2-2; v_call: TRBV7-3
cdr3_nt: TGTGCCAGCAGCTTAGACGGACTAGCGTTATATGAGCAGTTCTTC; cdr3_aa: CASSLDGLALYEQFF; clone_size: NA; d_call: TRBD2; j_call: TRBJ2-1; v_call: TRBV11-2
cdr3_nt: TGTGCCAGCAGCGGGAGATATCTCGGGAGTAACTACGAGCAGTACTTC; cdr3_aa: CASSGRYLGSNYEQYF; clone_size: NA; d_call: NA; j_call: TRBJ2-7; v_call: TRBV5-6